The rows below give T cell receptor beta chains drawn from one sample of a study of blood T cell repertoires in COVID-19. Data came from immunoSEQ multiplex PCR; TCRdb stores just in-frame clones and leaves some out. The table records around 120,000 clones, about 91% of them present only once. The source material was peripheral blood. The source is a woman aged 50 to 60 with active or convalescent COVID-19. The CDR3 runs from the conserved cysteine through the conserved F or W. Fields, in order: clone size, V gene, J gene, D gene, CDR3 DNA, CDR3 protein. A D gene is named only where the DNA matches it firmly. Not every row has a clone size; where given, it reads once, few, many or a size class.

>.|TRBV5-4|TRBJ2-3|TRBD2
TGTGCCAGCAGCTTGGGAACTAGCGGGCCCACAGATACGCAGTATTTT
CASSLGTSGPTDTQYF
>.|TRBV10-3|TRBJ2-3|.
TGTGCCATCAGTGAGTCTCAGGTCACAGATACGCAGTATTTT
CAISESQVTDTQYF
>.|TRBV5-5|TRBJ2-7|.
TGTGCCAGCAGCTCGGGGGCACCAGCGGGGGAGCAGTACTTC
CASSSGAPAGEQYF
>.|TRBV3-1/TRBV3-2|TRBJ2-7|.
TGTGCCAGCAGCCAATCCGGGGAGCAGTACTTC
CASSQSGEQYF
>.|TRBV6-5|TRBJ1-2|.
TGTGCCAGCAGAAAAACAGGGACTAACTATGGCTACACCTTC
CASRKTGTNYGYTF
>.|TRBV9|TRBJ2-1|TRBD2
TGTGCCAGCAGCGTAGCTACGACTAGCGGGCCCACCTACAATGAGCAGTTCTTC
CASSVATTSGPTYNEQFF
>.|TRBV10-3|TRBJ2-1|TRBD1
TGTGCCATGCGGGACAGGGTTACGGATGAGCAGTTCTTC
CAMRDRVTDEQFF
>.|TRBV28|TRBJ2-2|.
TGTGCCAGCAGTTACCACCAAGGCAGGATAACCGGGGAGCTGTTTTTT
CASSYHQGRITGELFF
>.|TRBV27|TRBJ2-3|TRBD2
TGTGCCAGCAGTTTAGGGACTAGCGGGAGTACAACAGATACGCAGTATTTT
CASSLGTSGSTTDTQYF
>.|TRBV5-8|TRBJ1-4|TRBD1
TGTGCCAGCAGCCCCTTCACCGGACAGGGGGCGACTAATGAAAAACTGTTTTTT
CASSPFTGQGATNEKLFF
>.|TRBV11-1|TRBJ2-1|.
TGTGCCAGCAGCCTCCTGAGAGTTAATGAGCAGTTCTTC
CASSLLRVNEQFF
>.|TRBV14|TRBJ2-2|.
TGTGCCAGCAGCCCTAGAGTGGTCGGGGAGCTGTTTTTT
CASSPRVVGELFF
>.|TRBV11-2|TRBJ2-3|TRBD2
TGTGCCAGCAGCTGGGGGGGCGGCGGGAGGGCCAGTACGCAGTATTTT
CASSWGGGGRASTQYF
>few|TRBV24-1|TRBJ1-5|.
TGTGCCACCAGTGACCCGACAGACGGTAAGCCCCAGCATTTT
CATSDPTDGKPQHF
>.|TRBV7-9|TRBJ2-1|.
TGTGCCAGCAGCCCCCCGGCGGGGAGCTCCTACAATGAGCAGTTCTTC
CASSPPAGSSYNEQFF
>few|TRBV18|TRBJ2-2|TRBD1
TGTGCCAGCTTTGGAACAGGGGACACCGGGGAGCTGTTTTTT
CASFGTGDTGELFF
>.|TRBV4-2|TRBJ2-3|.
TGTGCCAGCAGCCATACTCAACGGGATACGCAGTATTTT
CASSHTQRDTQYF
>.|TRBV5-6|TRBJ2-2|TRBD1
TGTGCCAGCAGCTTGGACAGGGGAAGATATGTCGGGGAGCTGTTTTTT
CASSLDRGRYVGELFF
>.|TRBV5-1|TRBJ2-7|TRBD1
TGCGCCAGCAGCTACGGGACAGGGACTCAAGGCGAGCAGTACTTC
CASSYGTGTQGEQYF